Below are 8 T cell receptor beta chains sequenced from a single sample in a study of blood T cell repertoires in COVID-19. Clones were read by immunoSEQ multiplex PCR, and TCRdb kept only the in-frame ones, dropping some. The sample carries approximately 300,000 clones, around nine tenths recorded once. Sequencing was carried out using peripheral blood. The origin of the receptors is a woman aged 30 to 39 with COVID-19, enrolled during active disease.

This clone was seen just once. The chain uses TRBV9 and TRBJ2-1; 10 positions agree with TRBD2. This CDR3 region has 16 residues. CDR1 is SGDLS, CDR2 YYNGEE, per germline. J gave up 7 bases and V 3 bases, and 10 bases lay outside the gene matches. As DNA, the CDR3 is TGTGCCAGCAGCGGCCTCCCTAGCGGGGGCTGGAATGAGCAGTTCTTC. Its protein product is CASSGLPSGGWNEQFF.

The chain is built from TRBV19 and TRBJ1-3; D remains unclear. Trimming shortened V by 3 bases and J by 0 bases, and 12 bases separated the two germline ends. This CDR3 contains 16 residues. The V gene's germline CDR1 is LNHDA and CDR2 SQIVND (reference sequence). CDR3 in DNA: TGTGCCAGTAGTATGGGAATACTAGGCTCTGGAAACACCATATATTTT. Its translation: CASSMGILGSGNTIYF.

The V and J genes are TRBV2 and TRBJ2-7; 8 bases line up with TRBD2. V lost 7 bases, J lost 5 bases, and 7 bases stayed unmatched. Germline V gene data show CDR1 as SNHLY and CDR2 as FYNNEI. CDR3 length: 13 amino acids. Written as DNA, the CDR3 is TGTGCCAGCATCCTTATAGCGGGGAACGAGCAGTACTTC. It specifies CASILIAGNEQYF.

This clone came up once. This rearrangement joins TRBV4-3 to TRBJ2-4, with 9 bases aligning to TRBD1. V lost 1 base, J lost 6 bases, and 7 bases stayed unmatched. Germline CDR1 and CDR2: LGHNA and YSLEER. The length of the CDR3 is 16 residues. DNA of the CDR3: TGCGCCAGCAGCCAAGGATACAGGGGGCTCGTAAACATTCAGTACTTC. Translated: CASSQGYRGLVNIQYF.

The chain couples TRBV29-1 to TRBJ1-2, with a tentative D call TRBD1 (5 bases). Germline CDR1 and CDR2: SQVTM and ANQGSEA. This CDR3 has 12 residues. The V and J ends lost 3 bases and 5 bases respectively, with 10 bases between them. The CDR3, as DNA: TGCAGCGTTGAGACGGGACTTTATGGCTACACCTTC. Protein product: CSVETGLYGYTF.

This sequence joins TRBV5-1 and TRBJ1-2; TRBD1 is a possible D gene (6 bases). Germline values: CDR1 SGHRS, CDR2 YFSETQ. Trimming took off 5 bases at V and 6 bases at J, with 20 bases between the two ends. This CDR3 comprises 15 residues. Here the CDR3 reads CASRLTGPTLHGYTF. In DNA form, the CDR3 reads TGCGCCAGCAGGTTAACAGGGCCTACCCTCCATGGCTACACCTTC.

The chain has TRBV2 and TRBJ2-5; 14 positions match TRBD2. Germline loops: CDR1 SNHLY, CDR2 FYNNEI. The ends lost 3 bases at V and 4 bases at J; junction bases unmatched: 1. CDR3 length: 15 residues. In DNA form, the CDR3 reads TGTGCCAGCAGTGACGGACTAGCGGGAGGAGAGACCCAGTACTTC. It specifies CASSDGLAGGETQYF.

V usage is TRBV19 and J usage is TRBJ2-1; D is unclear. CDR1 and CDR2 from the germline V gene are LNHDA and SQIVND (reference sequence). The CDR3 has 15 amino acids. The V gene lost 5 bases and the J gene lost 3 bases, with 14 bases spanning the gap. This CDR3 reads CASSSIRSGYNEQFF. The CDR3 DNA reads as TGTGCCAGTAGTTCCATCCGGTCGGGCTACAATGAGCAGTTCTTC.